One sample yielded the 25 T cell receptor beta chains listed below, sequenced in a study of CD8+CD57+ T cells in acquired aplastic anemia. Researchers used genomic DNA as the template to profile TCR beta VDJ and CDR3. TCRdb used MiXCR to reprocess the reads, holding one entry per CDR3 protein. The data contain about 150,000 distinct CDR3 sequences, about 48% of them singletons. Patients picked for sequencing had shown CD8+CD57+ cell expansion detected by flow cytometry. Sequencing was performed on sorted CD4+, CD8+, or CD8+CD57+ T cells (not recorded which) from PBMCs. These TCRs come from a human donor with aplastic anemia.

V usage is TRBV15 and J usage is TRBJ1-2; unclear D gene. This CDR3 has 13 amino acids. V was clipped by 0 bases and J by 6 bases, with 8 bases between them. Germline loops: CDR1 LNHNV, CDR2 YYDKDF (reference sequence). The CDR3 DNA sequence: TGTGCCACCAGCAGAGATGCGGAGAATGGCTACACCTTC. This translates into CATSRDAENGYTF.

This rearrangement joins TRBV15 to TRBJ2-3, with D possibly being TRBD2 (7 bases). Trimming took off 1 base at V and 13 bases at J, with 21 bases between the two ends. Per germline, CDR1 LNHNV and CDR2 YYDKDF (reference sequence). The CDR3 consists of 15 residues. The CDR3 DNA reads TGTGCCACCAGCAGAGGGGAGGGGGGCGAGATACGGGAGTATTTT. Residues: CATSRGEGGEIREYF.

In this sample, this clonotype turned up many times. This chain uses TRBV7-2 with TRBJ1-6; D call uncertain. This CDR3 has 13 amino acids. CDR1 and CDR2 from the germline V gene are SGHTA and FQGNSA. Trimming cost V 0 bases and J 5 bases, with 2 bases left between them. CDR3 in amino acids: CASSLANNSPLHF. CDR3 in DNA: TGTGCCAGCAGCTTAGCGAATAATTCACCCCTCCACTTT. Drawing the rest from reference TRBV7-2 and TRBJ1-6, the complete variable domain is GAGVSQSPSNKVTEKGKDVELRCDPISGHTALYWYRQSLGQGLEFLIYFQGNSAPDKSGLPSDRFSAERTGGSVSTLTIQRTQQEDSAVYLCASSLANNSPLHFGNGTRLTVT.

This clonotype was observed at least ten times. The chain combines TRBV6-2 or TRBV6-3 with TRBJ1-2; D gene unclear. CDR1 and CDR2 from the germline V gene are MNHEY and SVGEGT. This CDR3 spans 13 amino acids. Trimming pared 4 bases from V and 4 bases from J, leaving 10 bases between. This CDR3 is CASSFAGLYGYTF. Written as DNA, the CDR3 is TGTGCCAGCAGTTTTGCAGGACTCTATGGCTACACCTTC.

CDR3 sequence reads: CASSQSIRGKSLNTEAFF. The DNA of the CDR3 is TGCGCCAGCAGCCAGTCTATTAGGGGAAAGTCTCTGAACACTGAAGCTTTCTTT. The chain uses TRBV4-1 and TRBJ1-1, with TRBD1 as a possible D gene (5 bases). This CDR3 spans 18 amino acids. Germline V gene sequence: CDR1 MGHRA, CDR2 YSYEKL. V was pared by 3 bases and J by 0 bases, with 20 bases between.

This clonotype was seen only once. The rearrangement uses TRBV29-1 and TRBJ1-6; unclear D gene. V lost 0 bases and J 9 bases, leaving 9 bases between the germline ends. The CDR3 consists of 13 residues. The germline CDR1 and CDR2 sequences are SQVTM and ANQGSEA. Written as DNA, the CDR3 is TGCAGCGTTGAAGATTCTCCGGGTTCACCCCTCCACTTT. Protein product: CSVEDSPGSPLHF.

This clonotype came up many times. CDR3 region: CSARPTGSGYGYTF. The CDR3 nucleotides read TGCAGTGCTAGACCGACAGGGTCTGGCTATGGCTACACCTTC. The chain combines TRBV20-1 with TRBJ1-2; TRBD1 matches at 7 bases. CDR1 is DFQATT and CDR2 is SNEGSKA in the germline V gene (reference sequence). J was trimmed by 4 bases and V by 2 bases; bases with no gene match: 7. The CDR3 is 14 amino acids.

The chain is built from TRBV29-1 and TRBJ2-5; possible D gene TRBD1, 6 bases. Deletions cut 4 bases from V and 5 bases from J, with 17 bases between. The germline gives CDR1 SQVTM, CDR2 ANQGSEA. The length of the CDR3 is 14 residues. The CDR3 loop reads CSVVLLGAMETQYF. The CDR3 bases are TGCAGCGTTGTCCTGCTGGGGGCGATGGAGACCCAGTACTTC.

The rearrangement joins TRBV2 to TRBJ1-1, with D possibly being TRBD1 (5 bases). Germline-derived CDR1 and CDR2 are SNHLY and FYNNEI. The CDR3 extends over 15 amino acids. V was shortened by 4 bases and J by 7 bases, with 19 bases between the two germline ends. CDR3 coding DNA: TGTGCCAGCAGTGGTGGGGTTGGGGGAAGGGTTGAAGCTTTCTTT. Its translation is CASSGGVGGRVEAFF.

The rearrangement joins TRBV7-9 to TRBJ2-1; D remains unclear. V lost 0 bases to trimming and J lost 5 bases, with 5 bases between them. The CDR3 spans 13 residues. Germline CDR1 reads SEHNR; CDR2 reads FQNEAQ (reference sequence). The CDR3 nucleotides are TGTGCCAGCAGCTTAGCGGTCCACAATGAGCAGTTCTTC. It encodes CASSLAVHNEQFF.

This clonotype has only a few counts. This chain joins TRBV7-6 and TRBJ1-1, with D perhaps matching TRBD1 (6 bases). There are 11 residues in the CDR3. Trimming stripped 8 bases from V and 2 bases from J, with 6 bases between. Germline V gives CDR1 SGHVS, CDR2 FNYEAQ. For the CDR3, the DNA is TGTGCCAGCGGGACAAACACTGAAGCTTTCTTT. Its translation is CASGTNTEAFF. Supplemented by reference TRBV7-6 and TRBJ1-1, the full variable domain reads GAGVSQSPRYKVTKRGQDVALRCDPISGHVSLYWYRQALGQGPEFLTYFNYEAQQDKSGLPNDRFSAERPEGSISTLTIQRTEQRDSAMYRCASGTNTEAFFGQGTRLTVV.

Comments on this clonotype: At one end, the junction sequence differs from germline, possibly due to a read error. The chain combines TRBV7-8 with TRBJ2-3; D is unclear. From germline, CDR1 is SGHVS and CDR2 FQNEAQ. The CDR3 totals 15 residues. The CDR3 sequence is CAGSSPGQNTDTQYF. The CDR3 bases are TGTGCCGGCAGCTCGCCCGGTCAAAACACAGATACGCAGTATTTT.

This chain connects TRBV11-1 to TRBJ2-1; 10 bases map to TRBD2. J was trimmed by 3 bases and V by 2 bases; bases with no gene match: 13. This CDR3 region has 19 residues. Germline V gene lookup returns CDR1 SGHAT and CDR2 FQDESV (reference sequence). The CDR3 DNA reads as TGTGCCAGCAGCTTACTCGTTCCATGGGCTAGCGGGAGCTACAATGAGCAGTTCTTC. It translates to CASSLLVPWASGSYNEQFF.

In nucleotides, the CDR3 is TGTGCCAGCAGCTTCGACAGGGGCTCTAGCACAGATACGCAGTATTTT. Protein sequence: CASSFDRGSSTDTQYF. The chain links TRBV25-1 to TRBJ2-3; 8 nucleotides align to TRBD1. Looked up from germline, CDR1 is MGHDK and CDR2 is SYGVNS. CDR3 length: 16 residues. V dropped 6 bases and J dropped 0; count of bases not matched to a gene: 8.

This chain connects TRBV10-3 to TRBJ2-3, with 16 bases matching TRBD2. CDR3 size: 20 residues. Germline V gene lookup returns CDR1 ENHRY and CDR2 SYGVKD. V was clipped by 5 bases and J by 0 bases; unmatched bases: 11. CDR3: CAISMATGTSGGASTDTQYF. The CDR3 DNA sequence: TGTGCCATCAGTATGGCGACCGGGACTAGCGGGGGGGCTAGCACAGATACGCAGTATTTT.

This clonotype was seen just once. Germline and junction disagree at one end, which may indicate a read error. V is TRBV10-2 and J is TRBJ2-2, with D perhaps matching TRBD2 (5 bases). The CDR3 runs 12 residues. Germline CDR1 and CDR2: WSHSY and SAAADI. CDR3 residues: CAGRYGFGELSF. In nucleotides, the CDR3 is TGCGCCGGCAGATACGGATTCGGGGAGCTGTCTTTT.

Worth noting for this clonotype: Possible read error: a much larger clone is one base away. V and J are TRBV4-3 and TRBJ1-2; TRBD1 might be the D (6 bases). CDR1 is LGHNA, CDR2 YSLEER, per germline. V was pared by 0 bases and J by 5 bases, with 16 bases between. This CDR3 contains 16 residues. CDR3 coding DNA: TGCGCCAGCAGCCAAGAAAGTAGGTGGCAGGGGTATGGCTACACCTTC. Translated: CASSQESRWQGYGYTF.

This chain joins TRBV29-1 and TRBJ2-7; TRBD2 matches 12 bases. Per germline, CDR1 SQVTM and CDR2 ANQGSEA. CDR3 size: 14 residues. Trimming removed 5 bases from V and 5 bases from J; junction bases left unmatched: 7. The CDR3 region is CSVRLAGGQNEQYF. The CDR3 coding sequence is TGCAGCGTTCGTCTAGCGGGAGGGCAGAACGAGCAGTACTTC.

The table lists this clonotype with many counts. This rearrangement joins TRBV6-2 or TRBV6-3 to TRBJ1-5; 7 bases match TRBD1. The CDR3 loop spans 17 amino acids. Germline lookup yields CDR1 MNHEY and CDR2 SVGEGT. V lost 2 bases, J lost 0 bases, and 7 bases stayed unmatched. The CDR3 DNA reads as TGTGCCAGCAGTTACGCGGGACAGCAATATAGCAATCAGCCCCAGCATTTT. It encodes CASSYAGQQYSNQPQHF.

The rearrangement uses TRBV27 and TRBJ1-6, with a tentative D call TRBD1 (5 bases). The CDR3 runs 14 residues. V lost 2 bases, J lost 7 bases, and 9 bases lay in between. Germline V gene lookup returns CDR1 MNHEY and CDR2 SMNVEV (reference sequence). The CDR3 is CASSLQGGNSPLHF. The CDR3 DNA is TGTGCCAGCAGTTTACAGGGAGGGAATTCACCCCTCCACTTT.

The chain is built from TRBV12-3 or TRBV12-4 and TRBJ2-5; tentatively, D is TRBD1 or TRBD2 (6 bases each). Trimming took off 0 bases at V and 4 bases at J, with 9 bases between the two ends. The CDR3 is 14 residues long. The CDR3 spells CASSLAGGIETQYF. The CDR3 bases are TGTGCCAGCAGTTTAGCGGGGGGCATAGAGACCCAGTACTTC.

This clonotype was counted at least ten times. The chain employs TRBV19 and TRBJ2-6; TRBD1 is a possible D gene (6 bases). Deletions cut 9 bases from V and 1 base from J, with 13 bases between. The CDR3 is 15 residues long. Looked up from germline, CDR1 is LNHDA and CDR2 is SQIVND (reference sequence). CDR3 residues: CASGQFKSGANVLTF. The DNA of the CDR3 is TGTGCCAGCGGACAGTTTAAGTCTGGGGCCAACGTCCTGACTTTC.

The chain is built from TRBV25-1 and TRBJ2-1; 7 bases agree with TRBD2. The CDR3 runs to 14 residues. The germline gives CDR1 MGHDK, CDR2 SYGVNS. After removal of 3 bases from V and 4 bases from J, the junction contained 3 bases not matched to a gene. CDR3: CASSDGGGYNEQFF. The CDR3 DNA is TGTGCCAGCAGTGATGGGGGGGGTTACAATGAGCAGTTCTTC.

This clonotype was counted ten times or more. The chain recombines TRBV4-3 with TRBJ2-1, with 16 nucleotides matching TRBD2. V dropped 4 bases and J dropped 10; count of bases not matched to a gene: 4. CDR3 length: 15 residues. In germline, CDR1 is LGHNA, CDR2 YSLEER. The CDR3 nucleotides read TGCGCCAGCAGCCTAGGGACTAGCGGGGGGGCCGAGCAGTTCTTC. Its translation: CASSLGTSGGAEQFF.

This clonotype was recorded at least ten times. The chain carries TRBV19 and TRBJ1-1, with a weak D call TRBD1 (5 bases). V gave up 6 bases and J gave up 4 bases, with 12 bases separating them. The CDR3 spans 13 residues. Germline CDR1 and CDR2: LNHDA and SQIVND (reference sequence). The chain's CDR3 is CASRKGRSTEAFF. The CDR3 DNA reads TGTGCCAGTAGGAAGGGACGGAGCACTGAAGCTTTCTTT.